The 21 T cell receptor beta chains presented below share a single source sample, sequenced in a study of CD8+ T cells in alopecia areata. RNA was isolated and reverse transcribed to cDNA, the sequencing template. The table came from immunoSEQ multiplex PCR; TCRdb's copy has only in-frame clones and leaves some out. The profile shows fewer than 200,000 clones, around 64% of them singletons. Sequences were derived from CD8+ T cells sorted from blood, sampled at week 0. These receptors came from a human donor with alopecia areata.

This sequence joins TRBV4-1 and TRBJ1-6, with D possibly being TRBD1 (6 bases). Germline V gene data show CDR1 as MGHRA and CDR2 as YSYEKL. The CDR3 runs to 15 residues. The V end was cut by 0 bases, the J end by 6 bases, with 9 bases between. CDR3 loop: CASSQEDRSNSPLHF. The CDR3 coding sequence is TGCGCCAGCAGCCAAGAAGACAGGTCTAATTCACCCCTCCACTTT.

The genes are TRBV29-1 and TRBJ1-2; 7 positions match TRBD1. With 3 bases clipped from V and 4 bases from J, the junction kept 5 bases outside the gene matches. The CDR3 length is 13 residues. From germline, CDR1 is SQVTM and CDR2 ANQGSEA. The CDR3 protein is CSVENRDSYGYTF. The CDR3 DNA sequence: TGCAGCGTTGAGAACCGGGACAGCTATGGCTACACCTTC.

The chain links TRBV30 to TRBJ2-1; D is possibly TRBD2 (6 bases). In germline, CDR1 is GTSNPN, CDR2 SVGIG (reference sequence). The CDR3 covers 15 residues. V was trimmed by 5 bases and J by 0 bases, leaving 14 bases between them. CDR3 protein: CAWDRGATSYNEQFF. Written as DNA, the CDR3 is TGTGCCTGGGACCGCGGGGCCACCTCCTACAATGAGCAGTTCTTC. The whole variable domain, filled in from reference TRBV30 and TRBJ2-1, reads SQTIHQWPATLVQPVGSPLSLECTVEGTSNPNLYWYRQAAGRGLQLLFYSVGIGQISSEVPQNLSASRPQDRQFILSSKKLLLSDSGFYLCAWDRGATSYNEQFFGPGTRLTVL.

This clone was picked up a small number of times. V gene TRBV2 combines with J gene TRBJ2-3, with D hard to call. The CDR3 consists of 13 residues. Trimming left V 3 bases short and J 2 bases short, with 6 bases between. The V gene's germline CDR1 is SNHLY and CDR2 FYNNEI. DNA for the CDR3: TGTGCCAGCAGTGATTACCCCACAGATACGCAGTATTTT. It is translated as CASSDYPTDTQYF.

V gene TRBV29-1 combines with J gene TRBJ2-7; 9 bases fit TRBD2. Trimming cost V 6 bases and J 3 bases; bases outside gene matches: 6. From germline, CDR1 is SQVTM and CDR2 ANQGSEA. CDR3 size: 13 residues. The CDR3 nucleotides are TGCAGCGTCGCGACTAGCGGAATCTACGAGCAGTACTTC. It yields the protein CSVATSGIYEQYF.

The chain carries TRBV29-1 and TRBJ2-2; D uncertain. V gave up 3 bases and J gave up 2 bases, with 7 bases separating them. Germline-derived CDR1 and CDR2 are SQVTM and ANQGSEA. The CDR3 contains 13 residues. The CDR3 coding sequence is TGCAGCGTTGACACGGAAAACACCGGGGAGCTGTTTTTT. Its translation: CSVDTENTGELFF.

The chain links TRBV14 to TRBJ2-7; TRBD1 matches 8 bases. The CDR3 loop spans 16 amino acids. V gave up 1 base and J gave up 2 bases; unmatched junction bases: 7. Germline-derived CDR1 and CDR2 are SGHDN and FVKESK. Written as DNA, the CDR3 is TGTGCCAGCAGCCAAGGCCAACAGGGGGTAGCCTACGAGCAGTACTTC. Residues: CASSQGQQGVAYEQYF.

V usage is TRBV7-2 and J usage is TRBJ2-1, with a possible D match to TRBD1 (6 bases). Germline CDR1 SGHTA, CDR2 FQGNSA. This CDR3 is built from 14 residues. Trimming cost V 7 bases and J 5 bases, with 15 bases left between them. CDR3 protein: CASNRGIGNNEQFF. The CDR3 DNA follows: TGTGCCAGCAATAGGGGGATTGGGAACAATGAGCAGTTCTTC.

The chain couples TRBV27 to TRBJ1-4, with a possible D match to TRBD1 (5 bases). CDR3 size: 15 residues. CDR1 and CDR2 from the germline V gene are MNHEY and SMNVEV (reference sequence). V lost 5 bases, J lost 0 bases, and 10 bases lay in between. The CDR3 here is CASSSTGSTNEKLFF. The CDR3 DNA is TGTGCCAGCAGTAGTACAGGATCAACTAATGAAAAACTGTTTTTT.

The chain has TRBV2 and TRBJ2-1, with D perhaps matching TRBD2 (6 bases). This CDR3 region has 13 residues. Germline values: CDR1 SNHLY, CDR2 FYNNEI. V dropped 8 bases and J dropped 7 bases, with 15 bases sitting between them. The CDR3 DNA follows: TGTGCCAGCCTTGAAGGAGGGCTGAATGAGCAGTTCTTC. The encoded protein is CASLEGGLNEQFF.

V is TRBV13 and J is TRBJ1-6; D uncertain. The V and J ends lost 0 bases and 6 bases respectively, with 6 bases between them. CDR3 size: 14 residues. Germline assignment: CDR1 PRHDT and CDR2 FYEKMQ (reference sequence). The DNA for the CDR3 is TGTGCCAGCAGCTTAGGAGGGCCTAATTCACCCCTCCACTTT. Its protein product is CASSLGGPNSPLHF.

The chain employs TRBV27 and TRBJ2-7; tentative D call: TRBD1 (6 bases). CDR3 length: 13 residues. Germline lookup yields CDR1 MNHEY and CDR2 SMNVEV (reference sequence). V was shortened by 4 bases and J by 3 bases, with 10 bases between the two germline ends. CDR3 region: CASSYREYYEQYF. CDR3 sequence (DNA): TGTGCCAGCAGTTACAGGGAGTACTACGAGCAGTACTTC.

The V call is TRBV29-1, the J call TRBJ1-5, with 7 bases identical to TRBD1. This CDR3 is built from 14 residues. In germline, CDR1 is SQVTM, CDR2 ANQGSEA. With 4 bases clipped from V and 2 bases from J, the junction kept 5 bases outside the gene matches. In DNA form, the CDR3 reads TGCAGCGTTGGACAGGGAAGGGGCAATCAGCCCCAGCATTTT. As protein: CSVGQGRGNQPQHF. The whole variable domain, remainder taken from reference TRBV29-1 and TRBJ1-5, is SAVISQKPSRDICQRGTSLTIQCQVDSQVTMMFWYRQQPGQSLTLIATANQGSEATYESGFVIDKFPISRPNLTFSTLTVSNMSPEDSSIYLCSVGQGRGNQPQHFGDGTRLSIL.

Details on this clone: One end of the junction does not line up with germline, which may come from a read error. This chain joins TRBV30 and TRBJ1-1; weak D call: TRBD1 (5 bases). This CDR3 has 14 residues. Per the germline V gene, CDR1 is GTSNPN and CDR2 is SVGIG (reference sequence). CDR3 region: CAWSAGRENTKAFF. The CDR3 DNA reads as TGTGCCTGGAGTGCAGGCAGGGAGAACACTAAAGCTTTCTTT.

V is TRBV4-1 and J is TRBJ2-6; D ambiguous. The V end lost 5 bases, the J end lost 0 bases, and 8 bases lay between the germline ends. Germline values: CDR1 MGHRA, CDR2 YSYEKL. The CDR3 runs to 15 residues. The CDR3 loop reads CASSYTVSGANVLTF. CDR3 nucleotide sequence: TGCGCCAGCAGCTACACAGTCTCTGGGGCCAACGTCCTGACTTTC.

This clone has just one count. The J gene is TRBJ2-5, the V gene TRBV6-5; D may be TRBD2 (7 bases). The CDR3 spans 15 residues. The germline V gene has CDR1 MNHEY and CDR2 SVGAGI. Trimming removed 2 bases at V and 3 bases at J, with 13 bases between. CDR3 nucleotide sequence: TGTGCCAGCAGTTACGTCGGGGGGCTTGAAGAGACCCAGTACTTC. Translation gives CASSYVGGLEETQYF.

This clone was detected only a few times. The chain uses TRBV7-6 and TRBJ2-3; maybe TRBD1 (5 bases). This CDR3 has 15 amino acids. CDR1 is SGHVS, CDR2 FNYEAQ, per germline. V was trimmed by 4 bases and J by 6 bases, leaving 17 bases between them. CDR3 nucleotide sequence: TGTGCCAGCAGCTCTACAAGACAGCCTCAGGATACGCAGTATTTT. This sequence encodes CASSSTRQPQDTQYF.

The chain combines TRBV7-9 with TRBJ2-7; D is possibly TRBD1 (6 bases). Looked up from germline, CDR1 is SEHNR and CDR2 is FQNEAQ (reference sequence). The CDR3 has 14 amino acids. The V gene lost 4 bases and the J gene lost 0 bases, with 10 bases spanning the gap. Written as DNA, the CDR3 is TGTGCCAGCAGCTCGGGACAAAACTCCTACGAGCAGTACTTC. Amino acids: CASSSGQNSYEQYF.

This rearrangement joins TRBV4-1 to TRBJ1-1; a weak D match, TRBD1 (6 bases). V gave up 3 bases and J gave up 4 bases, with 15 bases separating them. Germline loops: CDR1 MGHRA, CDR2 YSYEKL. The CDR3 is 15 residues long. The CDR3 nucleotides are TGCGCCAGCAGCCAGGGGGTCGGGGGCGGCACTGAAGCTTTCTTT. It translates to CASSQGVGGGTEAFF.

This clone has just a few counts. The chain's CDR3 is CASSQDHRGYLVQPQHF. DNA for the CDR3: TGCGCCAGCAGCCAAGATCATCGAGGGTATCTTGTCCAGCCCCAGCATTTT. This chain uses TRBV4-1 with TRBJ1-5; D gene uncertain. CDR3 length equals 17 residues. Germline loops: CDR1 MGHRA, CDR2 YSYEKL. V dropped 0 bases and J dropped 7 bases, with 19 bases sitting between them.

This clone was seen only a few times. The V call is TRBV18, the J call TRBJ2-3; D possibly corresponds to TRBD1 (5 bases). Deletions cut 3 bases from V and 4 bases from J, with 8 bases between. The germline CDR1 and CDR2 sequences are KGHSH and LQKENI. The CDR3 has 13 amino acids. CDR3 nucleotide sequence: TGTGCCAGCTCACCGCCAGGGTCAGATACGCAGTATTTT. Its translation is CASSPPGSDTQYF.